These T cell receptor beta chains were read from a single sample in a study of T cell responses to AZD1222 COVID-19 vaccine. Using immunoSEQ multiplex PCR, the repertoire was profiled, and TCRdb retains in-frame clones only, with some absent. The sample shows 140,000 to 150,000 clones, about 86% of them seen only once. The sequences come from peripheral blood, collected 28 days after the second AZD1222 dose. These receptors all stem from an adult who received the AZD1222 COVID-19 vaccine. Each CDR3 is given without its conserved first and last residue. The order of the fields is V gene, J gene, CDR3 protein.

TRBV27	TRBJ2-1	ASTISGGAAYNEQF
TRBV6-2/TRBV6-3	TRBJ1-3	ASSQGQVTGNTIY
TRBV3-1/TRBV3-2	TRBJ1-2	ASSQDGTGSYGYT
TRBV5-1	TRBJ2-3	ASSSLGGTTDTQY
TRBV28	TRBJ1-5	ASSPRLGASQPQH
TRBV7-9	TRBJ2-2	ASSSRDPTGELF
TRBV9	TRBJ2-3	ASSVGSPDTQY
TRBV2	TRBJ2-7	ASSENGFYEQY
TRBV10-2	TRBJ2-7	ASSELNREQY
TRBV12-3/TRBV12-4	TRBJ1-5	ASSFSGLQPQH
TRBV4-1	TRBJ1-3	ASSWDRGYSGNTIY
TRBV10-3	TRBJ2-5	AISGLAGGRSETQY
TRBV2	TRBJ2-3	ATTLGDPYTDTQY
TRBV10-1	TRBJ2-3	ASSPRDTDTQY
TRBV10-2	TRBJ1-1	ASSESSGRGNEAF
TRBV5-8	TRBJ1-3	ASSPTGGPGNTIY
TRBV18	TRBJ1-1	ASAKTGGAEAF
TRBV11-2	TRBJ2-5	ASSQPAWSGSETQY
TRBV5-4	TRBJ1-3	ASGRETGNTIY
TRBV2	TRBJ2-1	ASSEMGGSYNEQF
TRBV29-1	TRBJ2-1	SVLRDRGWDSSYNEQF
TRBV5-1	TRBJ2-1	ASSLGRGTSLDEQF
TRBV5-1	TRBJ1-6	ASSLALIRDSINSPLH
TRBV20-1	TRBJ2-5	SALWGTQY
TRBV6-5	TRBJ1-2	ASTDKEIGYT
TRBV3-1/TRBV3-2	TRBJ2-1	ASSQGLAGGLGGF
TRBV14	TRBJ2-6	ASSPLQVDSGANVLT
TRBV6-5	TRBJ1-2	ASRRDREGVGYT
TRBV25-1	TRBJ2-7	ASSEFIGTVHEQY
TRBV5-4	TRBJ1-1	ASSLGGGTEAF
TRBV7-9	TRBJ2-7	ASNPIAGQDEQY
TRBV5-1	TRBJ2-5	ASSLETSGGGAQY
TRBV2	TRBJ2-1	ASSDGGYYNEQF
TRBV6-5	TRBJ2-1	ASSYRDREINEQF
TRBV3-1/TRBV3-2	TRBJ2-2	ASSQDLGNTGELF
TRBV4-1	TRBJ1-5	ASSQAGTGFGNQPQH
TRBV3-1/TRBV3-2	TRBJ2-5	ASTEASGRAETQY
TRBV4-1	TRBJ2-1	ASSQARFGSGSSYNEQF
TRBV6-5	TRBJ2-3	ASSLGSTQY
TRBV28	TRBJ1-3	ASSSPGQVSSGNTIY
TRBV18	TRBJ1-5	ASSPQTANQPQH
TRBV10-3	TRBJ1-1	AISGGLGDLGAF
TRBV4-2	TRBJ2-3	ASSQVLGPTDTQY
TRBV29-1	TRBJ2-1	SVEGRVASGGITGHEQF
TRBV7-9	TRBJ1-6	ASSSGNSPLH
TRBV9	TRBJ1-1	ASSPTGTGVWMAF
TRBV29-1	TRBJ1-1	SVIRDSVGTEAF
TRBV10-1	TRBJ2-2	ASSELVTGELF
TRBV10-3	TRBJ2-2	AISAQGANTGELF
TRBV6-1	TRBJ2-3	ASSEGGQGFADTQY
TRBV19	TRBJ1-4	ASNPRQGTATNEKLF
TRBV5-4	TRBJ1-1	ASSQTGGMWYTEAF
TRBV3-1/TRBV3-2	TRBJ2-1	ASSQAPYNEQF
TRBV4-2	TRBJ1-2	ASSQANRGLPGGYT
TRBV11-2	TRBJ1-2	ASSLDVYGYT
TRBV5-1	TRBJ2-1	ASSLAVGQGALNEQF
TRBV9	TRBJ2-2	ASSPRTNTGELF
TRBV2	TRBJ1-5	ASSSGTDYSNQPQH